The 6 T cell receptor beta chains below all came from one sample that was sequenced in a study of cytomegalovirus exposure and HLA in healthy donors. The PCR was carried out with 60 Vbeta primers and 13 Jbeta primers. Libraries were prepared by immunoSEQ multiplex PCR; TCRdb keeps only in-frame clonotypes and omits some of them. Of about 130,000 clones in the sample, about two thirds are singletons; the top ten hold approximately 4.3%. Material for sequencing was PBMCs. Receptor source: a man in his sixties in good health and CMV-seropositive.

The chain carries TRBV5-4 and TRBJ2-7, with a possible D match to TRBD1 (5 bases). Germline V lookup: CDR1 SGHNT, CDR2 YYREEE (reference sequence). Trimming removed 3 bases at V and 5 bases at J, with 9 bases between. There are 12 residues in the CDR3. The CDR3 loop is CASSSQVHEQYF. DNA of the CDR3: TGTGCCAGCAGCTCACAGGTCCACGAGCAGTACTTC.

The chain uses TRBV5-1 and TRBJ2-3; TRBD2 aligns across 7 bases. J was trimmed by 1 base and V by 3 bases; bases with no gene match: 2. CDR3 length equals 14 residues. The germline V gene encodes CDR1 SGHRS and CDR2 YFSETQ. The DNA of the CDR3 is TGCGCCAGCAGCTCTACTAGCGGCACAGATACGCAGTATTTT. This sequence encodes CASSSTSGTDTQYF.

V and J are TRBV6-1 and TRBJ2-5, with D possibly matching TRBD1 (5 bases). Germline-derived CDR1 and CDR2 are MNHNS and SASEGT. The CDR3 is 16 amino acids. Trimming pared 0 bases from V and 4 bases from J, leaving 15 bases between. The CDR3 region is CASSEAARIQAETQYF. The CDR3 DNA reads as TGTGCCAGCAGTGAAGCGGCGAGAATACAGGCAGAGACCCAGTACTTC.

This clone was seen a few times. This sequence joins TRBV7-6 and TRBJ2-3, with D possibly matching TRBD2 (6 bases). CDR3 length: 15 amino acids. V dropped 5 bases and J dropped 5 bases, with 17 bases sitting between them. CDR1 SGHVS and CDR2 FNYEAQ come from the germline V gene. The CDR3 bases are TGTGCCAGCAGCCCCACGGGCTCGGGGGAAGATACGCAGTATTTT. Translated: CASSPTGSGEDTQYF.

A few counts support this clone. V usage is TRBV10-2 and J usage is TRBJ2-3, with 10 bases matching TRBD2. The V and J ends lost 10 bases and 1 base, in that order; junction bases with no gene match: 11. This CDR3 contains 16 residues. CDR1 WSHSY and CDR2 SAAADI come from the germline V gene. This CDR3 is CAITGTSAGRTDTQYF. The CDR3 bases are TGCGCCATTACCGGGACTAGCGCGGGTCGCACAGATACGCAGTATTTT.

This clone was counted between two and nine times. V usage is TRBV6-6 and J usage is TRBJ2-1; 9 bases map to TRBD2. The CDR3 sequence is 15 residues long. Germline CDR1 MNHNY, CDR2 SVGAGI (reference sequence). The V gene end was trimmed by 2 bases and the J gene end by 8 bases; junction bases not matched to a gene: 7. The CDR3 DNA follows: TGTGCCAGCAGTTACGTCCAGCGGGGGGTCGATGAGCAGTTCTTC. Residues: CASSYVQRGVDEQFF.